This TCR beta chain was retrieved from a study of blood T cell repertoires in COVID-19. How the authors handled the data: Amplifying reference gene primers gave estimates of nucleated cell counts. Generated by immunoSEQ multiplex PCR, the TCRdb table keeps only in-frame clones and is missing some. The V and J calls and clone size were taken over from that table, and D and trimming were inferred from the DNA. Here the sample spans fewer than 600,000 clones, 85% to 90% being singletons. The CDR3 is made up of 15 amino acids. Trimming took 1 base from V and 4 from J, leaving 14 bases between them. Germline CDR1 is LGHDT and CDR2 is YNNKEL (reference sequence).

This sequence was found in a woman aged 35 to 49 who had recovered from COVID-19. The sequenced material came from PBMCs or T cells enriched from blood (not recorded which). The chain has TRBV3-1 (or the pseudogene TRBV3-2) and TRBJ2-7; D possibly corresponds to TRBD2 (6 bases). Here the CDR3 reads CASSQGASAVYEQYF. The CDR3 region has the DNA TGTGCCAGCAGCCAAGGGGCTAGCGCAGTTTACGAGCAGTACTTC.